The 14 T cell receptor beta chains below all came from one sample that was sequenced in a study of siplizumab effects on memory and regulatory T cells. Generated by immunoSEQ multiplex PCR, the TCRdb table keeps only in-frame clones and is missing some. The data contain about 120,000 clones, roughly 94% of them singletons. The sequenced sample consisted of non-Treg CD4+ T cells sorted from blood. The source of these receptors is a human donor in good health.

The chain joins TRBV28 to TRBJ2-5; TRBD1 or TRBD2 may be the D gene (6 bases each). The CDR3 spans 14 residues. V lost 3 bases and J lost 7, with 15 bases in between. The germline gives CDR1 MDHEN, CDR2 SYDVKM. The DNA of the CDR3 is TGTGCCAGCAGTTTCGGGGGCAGCGTCGGGACCCAGTACTTC. The encoded protein is CASSFGGSVGTQYF.

The V and J genes are TRBV11-2 and TRBJ2-5, with TRBD1 matching 7 bases. There are 15 residues in the CDR3. The J segment lost 2 bases and the V segment lost 1 base, leaving 4 bases of the junction unmatched. Germline CDR1 is SGHAT and CDR2 is FQNNGV. The CDR3, as DNA: TGTGCCAGCAGCTTAGTGGGCAGGGGGCAAGAGACCCAGTACTTC. This codes for CASSLVGRGQETQYF.

The genes are TRBV2 and TRBJ1-6, with a weak D call TRBD1 (5 bases). V lost 11 bases, J lost 3 bases, and 14 bases lay in between. The length of the CDR3 is 14 residues. The germline CDR1 and CDR2 sequences are SNHLY and FYNNEI. The CDR3 protein is CAVRQRGYNSPLHF. The CDR3 coding sequence is TGTGCCGTACGACAGAGGGGCTATAATTCACCCCTCCACTTT.

This clone was seen only once. The chain recombines TRBV6-1 with TRBJ1-3, with D unresolved. Trimming pared 5 bases from V and 0 bases from J, leaving 8 bases between. The length of the CDR3 is 14 residues. From germline, CDR1 is MNHNS and CDR2 SASEGT. For the CDR3, the DNA is TGTGCCAGCAGTATCGGGGACTCTGGAAACACCATATATTTT. Protein: CASSIGDSGNTIYF.

V usage is TRBV25-1 and J usage is TRBJ2-1, with 7 bases that match TRBD2. V dropped 3 bases and J dropped 0; count of bases not matched to a gene: 11. The CDR3 is made up of 18 amino acids. The germline gives CDR1 MGHDK, CDR2 SYGVNS. The CDR3 loop reads CASSDPGRAGSSYNEQFF. As DNA, the CDR3 is TGTGCCAGCAGTGATCCGGGGAGGGCTGGAAGCTCCTACAATGAGCAGTTCTTC.

This chain joins TRBV19 and TRBJ1-5; D unclear. Germline lookup yields CDR1 LNHDA and CDR2 SQIVND (reference sequence). V gave up 5 bases and J gave up 0 bases, with 5 bases separating them. The CDR3 is 13 amino acids. This CDR3 is CASSWSSNQPQHF. DNA of the CDR3: TGTGCCAGTAGTTGGAGTAGCAATCAGCCCCAGCATTTT.

The rearrangement joins TRBV10-3 to TRBJ1-4; 9 bases are shared with TRBD1. The CDR3 spans 16 residues. V gave up 5 bases and J gave up 1 base; unmatched junction bases: 5. Germline V gene sequence: CDR1 ENHRY, CDR2 SYGVKD. DNA for the CDR3: TGTGCCATCAGTTCGGACAGGGGCGGAACTAATGAAAAACTGTTTTTT. Translating gives CAISSDRGGTNEKLFF.

This clone occurred once. The rearrangement uses TRBV5-1 and TRBJ1-1; perhaps TRBD1 as D (5 bases). Trimming removed 0 bases from V and 3 bases from J, with 9 bases in between. The CDR3 is made up of 14 amino acids. Germline CDR1 and CDR2: SGHRS and YFSETQ. The CDR3 DNA reads as TGCGCCAGCAGCTTGGGACAGCTAGACACTGAAGCTTTCTTT. It is translated as CASSLGQLDTEAFF.

In this sample, this clone turned up once. CDR3 sequence reads: CASSYSGGITDTQYF. DNA of the CDR3: TGTGCCAGCAGTTACTCGGGGGGAATCACAGATACGCAGTATTTT. This chain links TRBV6-5 with TRBJ2-3, with D perhaps matching TRBD2 (6 bases). Germline CDR1 MNHEY, CDR2 SVGAGI. V was cut by 0 bases and J by 2 bases, with 9 bases left in between. The CDR3 covers 15 residues.

In the case of this clone: Its ends do not fully match the called genes, so a read error is possible. The genes are TRBV6-1 and TRBJ1-5; 8 bases fit TRBD1. Germline loops: CDR1 MNHNS, CDR2 SASEGT. The CDR3 is 14 amino acids. CDR3 sequence: CASREVTGGQPQHF. DNA for the CDR3: TGTGCCAGCAGGGAAGTCACAGGGGGTCAGCCCCAGCATTTT.

The chain links TRBV2 to TRBJ2-1; no reliable D call. Germline values: CDR1 SNHLY, CDR2 FYNNEI. CDR3 length: 15 amino acids. The V and J ends lost 9 bases and 6 bases respectively, with 21 bases between them. CDR3 region: CARFLPETSGNEQFF. The CDR3, as DNA: TGTGCCAGATTTTTACCAGAGACCAGTGGCAATGAGCAGTTCTTC.

The chain recombines TRBV4-1 with TRBJ2-7, with D unresolved. This CDR3 is 15 amino acids long. The V end was cut by 4 bases, the J end by 0 bases, with 13 bases between. Per germline, CDR1 MGHRA and CDR2 YSYEKL. CDR3 DNA: TGCGCCAGCAGCCCTGTAGGTACAGCCTCCTACGAGCAGTACTTC. Encoded protein: CASSPVGTASYEQYF.

The chain combines TRBV29-1 with TRBJ2-1, with 9 bases fitting TRBD2. V trimming: 4 bases; J trimming: 0 bases; junction bases outside the gene matches: 4. CDR1 SQVTM and CDR2 ANQGSEA come from the germline V gene. The CDR3 covers 15 residues. The CDR3 loop reads CSVGYSGSSYNEQFF. CDR3 nucleotides: TGCAGCGTTGGATATAGCGGGAGCTCCTACAATGAGCAGTTCTTC.

The chain combines TRBV18 with TRBJ2-3, with 7 bases lining up with TRBD1. The CDR3 sequence is 12 residues long. Germline values: CDR1 KGHSH, CDR2 LQKENI. V lost 6 bases to trimming and J lost 6 bases; unmatched junction nucleotides: 3. Here the CDR3 DNA reads TGTGCCAGCTCCGACAGGGATGATACGCAGTATTTT. Translated: CASSDRDDTQYF.